This TCR beta chain was identified during a study of T cell changes during pregnancy in multiple sclerosis. The table came from immunoSEQ multiplex PCR; TCRdb's copy has only in-frame clones and leaves some out. The table lists fewer than 85,000 clones, 85% to 95% of them singletons. Germline CDR1 and CDR2: MNHNS and SASEGT. V was pared by 6 bases and J by 1 base, with 9 bases between. The CDR3 is 13 amino acids. The receptor comes from a female donor in good health, enrolled as a control in a pregnancy study. The J gene is TRBJ1-1, the V gene TRBV6-1; D gene ambiguous. The source was peripheral blood, collected in the third trimester of pregnancy. The CDR3 nucleotides read TGTGCCAGCAGGAGGGTACAGAACACTGAAGCTTTCTTT. As protein: CASRRVQNTEAFF.